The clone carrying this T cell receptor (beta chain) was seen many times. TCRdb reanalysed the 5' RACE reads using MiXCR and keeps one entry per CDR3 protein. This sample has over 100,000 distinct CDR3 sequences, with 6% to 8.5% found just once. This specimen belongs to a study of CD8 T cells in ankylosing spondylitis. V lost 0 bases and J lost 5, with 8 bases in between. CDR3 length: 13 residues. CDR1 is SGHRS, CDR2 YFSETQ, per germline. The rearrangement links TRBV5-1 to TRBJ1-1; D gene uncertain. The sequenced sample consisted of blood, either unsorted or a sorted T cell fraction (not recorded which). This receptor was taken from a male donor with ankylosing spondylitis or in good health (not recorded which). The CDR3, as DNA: TGCGCCAGCAGCTTGGACGTCGGTACTGAAGCTTTCTTT. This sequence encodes CASSLDVGTEAFF.